Below, 15 T cell receptor beta chains from the same sample are listed, as sequenced in a study of blood T cell repertoires in COVID-19. TCRdb's table, derived via immunoSEQ multiplex PCR, lists solely in-frame clones and lacks some. The sample records around 79,000 clones, 75% to 85% being singletons. The sample taken for sequencing was peripheral blood. The origin of the receptors is a woman aged 55-75 years with acute or convalescent COVID-19.

This clone was detected only once. The chain has TRBV5-3 and TRBJ1-1; D is undetermined. TRBV5-3 is an ORF, and what it does is uncertain. This CDR3 has 14 residues. Trimming took off 6 bases at V and 2 bases at J, with 14 bases between the two ends. CDR3 coding DNA: TGTGCCAGAATCGGTGGAAGGAGCAACACTGAAGCTTTCTTT. Its translation is CARIGGRSNTEAFF.

The gene calls are TRBV15 and TRBJ1-1; D unresolved. Trimming removed 3 bases at V and 4 bases at J, with 15 bases between. The CDR3 runs 15 residues. CDR1 is LNHNV, CDR2 YYDKDF, per germline (reference sequence). In nucleotides, the CDR3 is TGTGCCACCAGCAGTGAGGCCGGTTTTGGCACTGAAGCTTTCTTT. Amino acids: CATSSEAGFGTEAFF.

This clone occurred a few times. V is TRBV10-2 and J is TRBJ1-1, with a tentative D call TRBD1 (5 bases). The CDR3 totals 13 residues. CDR1 is WSHSY and CDR2 is SAAADI in the germline V gene. The V gene lost 9 bases and the J gene lost 1 base, with 12 bases spanning the gap. The CDR3 DNA follows: TGCGCCAGTCAACAGGCTCCGAACACTGAAGCTTTCTTT. Amino acid sequence: CASQQAPNTEAFF.

This clone was observed a single time. The V call is TRBV18, the J call TRBJ2-7, with D maybe TRBD1 (6 bases). Trimming left V 6 bases short and J 5 bases short, with 8 bases between. Germline CDR1 is KGHSH and CDR2 is LQKENI. The CDR3 contains 11 residues. The CDR3 loop reads CASSRGNEQYF. Here the CDR3 DNA reads TGTGCCAGCTCGAGGGGGAACGAGCAGTACTTC.

The chain couples TRBV4-2 to TRBJ2-5; no firm D call. Trimming left V 1 base short and J 5 bases short, with 11 bases between. CDR3 size: 14 residues. Germline V gene sequence: CDR1 LGHNA, CDR2 YNFKEQ. The CDR3 nucleotides read TGTGCCAGCAGCCAAGTGGGCTCTTCGGAGACCCAGTACTTC. Protein: CASSQVGSSETQYF.

V and J are TRBV19 and TRBJ1-4, with a possible D match to TRBD1 (6 bases). Trimming removed 6 bases at V and 3 bases at J, with 11 bases between. Per the germline V gene, CDR1 is LNHDA and CDR2 is SQIVND (reference sequence). The CDR3 totals 14 residues. The CDR3 DNA follows: TGTGCCAGTAGATTAGGGACATCTAATGAAAAACTGTTTTTT. Its translation: CASRLGTSNEKLFF. Full variable domain (missing parts from reference TRBV19 and TRBJ1-4): DGGITQSPKYLFRKEGQNVTLSCEQNLNHDAMYWYRQDPGQGLRLIYYSQIVNDFQKGDIAEGYSVSREKKESFPLTVTSAQKNPTAFYLCASRLGTSNEKLFFGSGTQLSVL.

This sequence joins TRBV18 and TRBJ2-7; tentatively, D is TRBD1 (5 bases). Trimming took off 3 bases at V and 6 bases at J, with 9 bases between the two ends. The CDR3 has 12 amino acids. CDR1 is KGHSH and CDR2 is LQKENI in the germline V gene. The CDR3 DNA reads TGTGCCAGCTCACCGGGGCCCGGCGAGCAGTACTTC. It specifies CASSPGPGEQYF.

V is TRBV10-3 and J is TRBJ2-3, with 7 bases aligning to TRBD2. The junction had 7 bases not matched to a gene; V was cut back by 6 bases and J by 4 bases. Germline-derived CDR1 and CDR2 are ENHRY and SYGVKD. CDR3 size: 14 residues. The CDR3 coding sequence is TGTGCCATCAGGAATAAGCGGGGCGCAGATACGCAGTATTTT. Its translation: CAIRNKRGADTQYF.

This chain uses TRBV5-1 with TRBJ2-6, with 7 bases fitting TRBD1. Trimming removed 0 bases from V and 0 bases from J; junction bases left unmatched: 6. Germline V gives CDR1 SGHRS, CDR2 YFSETQ. The CDR3 totals 18 residues. CDR3 region: CASSLEGTVSSGANVLTF. For the CDR3, the DNA is TGCGCCAGCAGCTTGGAGGGGACAGTATCCTCTGGGGCCAACGTCCTGACTTTC.

V and J are TRBV5-6 and TRBJ2-3, with TRBD2 identical over 11 bases. This CDR3 has 15 residues. After removal of 1 base from V and 4 bases from J, the junction contained 2 bases not matched to a gene. Germline-derived CDR1 and CDR2 are SGHDT and YYEEEE. CDR3 sequence: CASSLNSGGADTQYF. Written as DNA, the CDR3 is TGTGCCAGCAGCTTGAATAGCGGGGGGGCAGATACGCAGTATTTT.

The chain recombines TRBV6-5 with TRBJ1-5, with 7 bases matching TRBD1. CDR3 length: 13 residues. V lost 7 bases and J lost 5; bases outside the gene matches: 5. Germline-derived CDR1 and CDR2 are MNHEY and SVGAGI. The CDR3 nucleotides are TGTGCCAGCAATCCCACAGGGGATCAGCCCCAGCATTTT. This sequence encodes CASNPTGDQPQHF.

Note on this clone: One end of the junction fails to match germline, which may point to a read error. The chain employs TRBV6-5 and TRBJ1-1, with no clear D. CDR3 length: 12 residues. The germline gives CDR1 MNHEY, CDR2 SVGAGI. CDR3 loop: CASSYSNSEAFF. The CDR3 coding sequence is TGTGCCAGCAGTTACTCGAACAGTGAAGCTTTCTTT.

The chain employs TRBV9 and TRBJ2-7, with TRBD1 identical over 11 bases. This CDR3 contains 17 residues. Germline-derived CDR1 and CDR2 are SGDLS and YYNGEE. The V and J ends lost 4 bases and 6 bases, in that order; junction bases with no gene match: 15. The DNA of the CDR3 is TGTGCCAGCAGCCCCTCTGGGACAGGGGGTAGTTTCAGCGAGCAGTACTTC. Encoded protein: CASSPSGTGGSFSEQYF.

This chain links TRBV6-5 with TRBJ1-3; D gene unclear. Germline values: CDR1 MNHEY, CDR2 SVGAGI. Trimming cost V 0 bases and J 2 bases, with 5 bases left between them. The CDR3 extends over 14 amino acids. CDR3 in amino acids: CASSYSSAGNTIYF. The CDR3 DNA reads TGTGCCAGCAGTTACTCGTCAGCTGGAAACACCATATATTTT.

The genes are TRBV19 and TRBJ1-2, with D maybe TRBD1 (6 bases). V lost 5 bases and J 8 bases, leaving 18 bases between the germline ends. CDR3 length: 14 residues. CDR1 and CDR2 from the germline V gene are LNHDA and SQIVND (reference sequence). The CDR3 reads CASSAQQGRGGYTF. In DNA form, the CDR3 reads TGTGCCAGTAGTGCGCAACAGGGAAGAGGCGGCTACACCTTC.